This T cell receptor (beta chain) was recovered during a study of shared clonotypes between healthy human individuals. As for the study in general: The people who gave samples were a couple of women and three men aged 18 to 49. CD4 naive and memory got three plates each, CD8 naive two, CD8 memory one.

Healthy adults negative for HIV, lacking recent acute infections or vaccinations, served as donors. Clones were sequenced by immunoSEQ multiplex PCR, and TCRdb holds only the in-frame ones, with some missing. In the table there are about 2 million clones, approximately 95% of which are singletons. Comments on this clone: Its specificity is not known.

Broader study findings: The study generally estimated greater richness for naive than memory subsets.

The V and J ends lost 4 bases and 4 bases respectively, with 12 bases between them. Per the germline V gene, CDR1 is SGHDT and CDR2 is YYEEEE. This CDR3 has 14 residues. Sequencing used naive CD4+ T cells sorted from blood. This sample's subset: CD45RA+ positively selected. The J gene is TRBJ2-4, the V gene TRBV5-6; D possibly matches TRBD1 or TRBD2 (5 bases each). This TCR came from a man between 18 and 35 years old in good health. CDR3 sequence reads: CASSLRGEKNIQYF. CDR3 nucleotide sequence: TGTGCCAGCAGCCTTAGGGGAGAGAAAAACATTCAGTACTTC.